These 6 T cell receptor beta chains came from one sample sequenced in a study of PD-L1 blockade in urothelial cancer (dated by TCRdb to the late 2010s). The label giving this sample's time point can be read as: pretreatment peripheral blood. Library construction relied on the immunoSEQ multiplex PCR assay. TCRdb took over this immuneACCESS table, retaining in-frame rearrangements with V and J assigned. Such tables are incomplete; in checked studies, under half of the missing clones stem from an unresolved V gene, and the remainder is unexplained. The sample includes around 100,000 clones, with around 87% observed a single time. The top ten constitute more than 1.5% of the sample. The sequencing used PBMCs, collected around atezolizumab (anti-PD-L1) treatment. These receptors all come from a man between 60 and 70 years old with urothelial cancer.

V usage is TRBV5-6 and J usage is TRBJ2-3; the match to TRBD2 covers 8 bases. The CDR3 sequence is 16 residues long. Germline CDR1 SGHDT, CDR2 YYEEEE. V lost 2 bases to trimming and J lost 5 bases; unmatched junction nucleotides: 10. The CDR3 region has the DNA TGTGCCAGCAGCTTAGGAGTAGGGCGGGGGGAAGATACGCAGTATTTT. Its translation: CASSLGVGRGEDTQYF.

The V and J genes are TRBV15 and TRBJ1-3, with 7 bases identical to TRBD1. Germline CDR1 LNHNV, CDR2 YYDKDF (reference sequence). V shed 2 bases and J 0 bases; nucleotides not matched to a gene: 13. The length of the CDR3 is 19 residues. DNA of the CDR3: TGTGCCACCAGCAGACGATCCAGGGGGAGATTAAGCTCTGGAAACACCATATATTTT. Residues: CATSRRSRGRLSSGNTIYF.

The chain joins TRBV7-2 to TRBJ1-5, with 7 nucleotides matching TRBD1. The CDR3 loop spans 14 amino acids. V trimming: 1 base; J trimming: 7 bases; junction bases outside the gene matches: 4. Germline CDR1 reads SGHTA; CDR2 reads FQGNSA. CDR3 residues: CASSLEGARQPQHF. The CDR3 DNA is TGTGCCAGCAGCTTAGAGGGGGCGAGGCAGCCCCAGCATTTT.

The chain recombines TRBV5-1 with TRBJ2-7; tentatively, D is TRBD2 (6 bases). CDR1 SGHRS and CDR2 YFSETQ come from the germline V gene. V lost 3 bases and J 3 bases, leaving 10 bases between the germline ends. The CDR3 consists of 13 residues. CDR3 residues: CASSWGVGYEQYF. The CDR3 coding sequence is TGCGCCAGCAGCTGGGGGGTCGGCTACGAGCAGTACTTC.

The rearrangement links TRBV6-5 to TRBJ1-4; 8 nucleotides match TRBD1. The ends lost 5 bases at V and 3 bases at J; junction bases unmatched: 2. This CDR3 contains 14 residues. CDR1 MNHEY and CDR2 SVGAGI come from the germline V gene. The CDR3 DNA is TGTGCCAGCAGTCCAGGGGGCCCTAATGAAAAACTGTTTTTT. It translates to CASSPGGPNEKLFF.

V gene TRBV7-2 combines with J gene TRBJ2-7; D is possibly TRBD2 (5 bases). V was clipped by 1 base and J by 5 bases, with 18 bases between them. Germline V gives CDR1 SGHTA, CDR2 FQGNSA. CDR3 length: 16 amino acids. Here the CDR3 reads CASSLVPRRGSDEQYF. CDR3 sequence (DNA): TGTGCCAGCAGCTTAGTCCCTCGTCGAGGGTCGGACGAGCAGTACTTC.